These 24 T cell receptor beta chains originate from one sample sequenced in a study of CD8 T cells in ankylosing spondylitis. Via MiXCR, TCRdb re-called the 5' RACE reads, giving one row per CDR3 protein. The table includes tens of thousands of distinct CDR3 sequences, around 25% detected once. Sample: blood, either unsorted or a sorted T cell fraction (not recorded which). Receptors were obtained from a male donor with ankylosing spondylitis or in good health (not recorded which).

The V and J genes are TRBV5-6 and TRBJ2-3; D gene uncertain. The CDR3 loop spans 14 amino acids. V was clipped by 0 bases and J by 4 bases, with 9 bases between them. CDR1 and CDR2 (germline): SGHDT, YYEEEE. Written as DNA, the CDR3 is TGTGCCAGCAGCTTGGGGGGTTTCGCAGATACGCAGTATTTT. This codes for CASSLGGFADTQYF.

This clonotype has just a few counts. The genes are TRBV7-9 and TRBJ1-2; 7 bases align to TRBD1. CDR3 size: 15 residues. V was clipped by 5 bases and J by 0 bases; unmatched bases: 6. Germline V gene sequence: CDR1 SEHNR, CDR2 FQNEAQ (reference sequence). The CDR3 sequence: CASSQLDRTNYGYTF. Written as DNA, the CDR3 is TGTGCCAGCAGCCAATTGGACAGGACTAACTATGGCTACACCTTC.

This chain links TRBV20-1 with TRBJ1-5, with TRBD1 matching 9 bases. The CDR3 spans 14 residues. Germline CDR1 and CDR2: DFQATT and SNEGSKA (reference sequence). V was clipped by 6 bases and J by 7 bases; unmatched bases: 10. Here the CDR3 reads CSAEGTGMEQPQHF. CDR3 in DNA: TGCAGTGCCGAGGGGACAGGGATGGAGCAGCCCCAGCATTTT.

V usage is TRBV5-1 and J usage is TRBJ2-3; TRBD1 or TRBD2 may be the D gene (6 bases each). In germline, CDR1 is SGHRS, CDR2 YFSETQ. V lost 4 bases to trimming and J lost 2 bases, with 17 bases between them. The CDR3 is made up of 16 amino acids. The CDR3 coding sequence is TGCGCCAGCAGCAGCGGAGGGGGTGAGCACACAGATACGCAGTATTTT. As protein: CASSSGGGEHTDTQYF. Filled out from reference TRBV5-1 and TRBJ2-3, the complete variable domain reads KAGVTQTPRYLIKTRGQQVTLSCSPISGHRSVSWYQQTPGQGLQFLFEYFSETQRNKGNFPGRFSGRQFSNSRSEMNVSTLELGDSALYLCASSSGGGEHTDTQYFGPGTRLTVL.

This chain connects TRBV7-9 to TRBJ2-4, with TRBD2 identical over 11 bases. Germline V gene lookup returns CDR1 SEHNR and CDR2 FQNEAQ (reference sequence). The CDR3 is 16 residues long. After removal of 4 bases from V and 2 bases from J, the junction contained 4 bases not matched to a gene. CDR3 coding DNA: TGTGCCAGCAGCTCACTAGCGGGGGAAACCAAAAACATTCAGTACTTC. Protein product: CASSSLAGETKNIQYF.

This clonotype has more than one count but fewer than ten. The chain carries TRBV18 and TRBJ1-6; 9 bases are a match to TRBD1. CDR3 length: 15 residues. J was trimmed by 9 bases and V by 4 bases; bases with no gene match: 7. Germline V gene sequence: CDR1 KGHSH, CDR2 LQKENI. CDR3 DNA: TGTGCCAGCTCACTCAACGGACAGGGGCCTTCACCCCTCCACTTT. Translation: CASSLNGQGPSPLHF.

This clonotype was recorded at least ten times. The V gene is TRBV18, the J gene TRBJ1-6; D gene uncertain. Germline values: CDR1 KGHSH, CDR2 LQKENI. This CDR3 region has 15 residues. Trimming left V 3 bases short and J 6 bases short, with 12 bases between. The CDR3 coding sequence is TGTGCCAGCTCACCGGAAGTCTCATCTAATTCACCCCTCCACTTT. Residues: CASSPEVSSNSPLHF.

This clonotype was detected only a few times. V gene TRBV7-9 combines with J gene TRBJ1-2, with a possible D match to TRBD1 (5 bases). This CDR3 contains 14 residues. CDR1 is SEHNR and CDR2 is FQNEAQ in the germline V gene (reference sequence). V shed 3 bases and J shed 6 bases, with 14 bases lying between them. The CDR3 region has the DNA TGTGCCAGCAGCTTTGGGACCAACAGACATGGCTACACCTTC. Translating it yields CASSFGTNRHGYTF.

This clonotype was counted many times. The rearrangement links TRBV9 to TRBJ2-7, with no clear D. CDR1 and CDR2 (germline): SGDLS, YYNGEE. Trimming pared 4 bases from V and 3 bases from J, leaving 14 bases between. The CDR3 length is 14 residues. CDR3 DNA sequence: TGTGCCAGCAGCACGAACCGCCCGAACTACGAGCAGTACGTC. As protein: CASSTNRPNYEQYV.

This rearrangement joins TRBV4-2 to TRBJ2-5, with TRBD2 matching over 9 bases. This CDR3 is built from 16 residues. With V trimmed by 1 base and J by 4 bases, 7 bases remained unmatched. CDR1 and CDR2 from the germline V gene are LGHNA and YNFKEQ. CDR3 sequence reads: CASSQAGGSGRETQYF. In DNA form, the CDR3 reads TGTGCCAGCAGCCAAGCAGGAGGTAGCGGGAGAGAGACCCAGTACTTC.

This sequence joins TRBV7-2 and TRBJ1-1, with a tentative D call TRBD1 (6 bases). V was pared by 10 bases and J by 3 bases, with 18 bases between. CDR1 SGHTA and CDR2 FQGNSA come from the germline V gene. This CDR3 spans 14 amino acids. The DNA for the CDR3 is TGTGCCACCTACCTAGGGGGAGTTGACACTGAAGCTTTCTTT. Its protein is CATYLGGVDTEAFF.

The chain recombines TRBV27 with TRBJ2-7; 8 nucleotides match TRBD1. The CDR3 extends over 12 amino acids. Unmatched junction bases numbered 4, after V lost 6 bases and J lost 6 bases. Germline-derived CDR1 and CDR2 are MNHEY and SMNVEV (reference sequence). CDR3 residues: CASRRQGREQYF. The CDR3 bases are TGTGCCAGCAGAAGACAGGGGCGCGAGCAGTACTTC.

The rearrangement links TRBV11-2 to TRBJ2-1; 7 bases are shared with TRBD2. V shed 4 bases, J shed 4 bases, and the junction held 7 bases outside the gene matches. Germline lookup yields CDR1 SGHAT and CDR2 FQNNGV. The CDR3 length is 15 residues. The CDR3: CASSSKRGNYNEQFF. The CDR3 DNA sequence: TGTGCCAGCAGCTCCAAGCGGGGTAATTACAATGAGCAGTTCTTC.

At least ten counts were recorded for this clonotype. The chain links TRBV12-3 or TRBV12-4 to TRBJ2-3; a weak D match, TRBD2 (7 bases). Trimming removed 10 bases from V and 3 bases from J, with 11 bases in between. This CDR3 is built from 12 residues. For the CDR3, the DNA is TGTGCCACCCGGGGGGCGACAGATACGCAGTATTTT. Residues: CATRGATDTQYF.

The chain couples TRBV18 to TRBJ2-3; 11 nucleotides agree with TRBD2. There are 19 residues in the CDR3. The ends lost 2 bases at V and 6 bases at J; junction bases unmatched: 16. Looked up from germline, CDR1 is KGHSH and CDR2 is LQKENI. CDR3 in DNA: TGTGCCAGCTCACCAAACCCAGGACAACTAGCGGGGGAACGGGATACGCAGTATTTT. Translated: CASSPNPGQLAGERDTQYF.

The rearrangement links TRBV18 to TRBJ1-4, with 7 bases lining up with TRBD1. This CDR3 spans 19 amino acids. V gave up 1 base and J gave up 6 bases; unmatched junction bases: 17. Germline V gene data show CDR1 as KGHSH and CDR2 as LQKENI. The CDR3 coding sequence is TGTGCCAGCTCACCACAGACAGTCTCAACCGGGACAGAGGATGAAAAACTGTTTTTT. Amino acid sequence: CASSPQTVSTGTEDEKLFF. Combining the CDR3 with reference TRBV18 and TRBJ1-4 gives the whole variable domain NAGVMQNPRHLVRRRGQEARLRCSPMKGHSHVYWYRQLPEEGLKFMVYLQKENIIDESGMPKERFSAEFPKEGPSILRIQQVVRGDSAAYFCASSPQTVSTGTEDEKLFFGSGTQLSVL.

This clonotype was picked up a small number of times. The chain uses TRBV20-1 and TRBJ1-1, with D hard to call. This CDR3 spans 15 amino acids. Per germline, CDR1 DFQATT and CDR2 SNEGSKA (reference sequence). The V end lost 0 bases, the J end lost 1 base, and 12 bases lay between the germline ends. The CDR3 region is CSARDYGRPNTEAFF. The CDR3 DNA is TGCAGTGCTAGAGATTATGGCCGGCCGAACACTGAAGCTTTCTTT.

This sequence joins TRBV11-2 and TRBJ2-7; 11 nucleotides line up with TRBD2. J lost 4 bases, V lost 1 base, and 9 bases had no gene match. Germline CDR1 reads SGHAT; CDR2 reads FQNNGV. The CDR3 runs 17 residues. The CDR3 sequence is CASSLVTFGTSGYEQYF. CDR3 nucleotides: TGTGCCAGCAGCTTAGTAACGTTTGGGACTAGCGGATACGAGCAGTACTTC.

This clonotype has more than one count but fewer than ten. The chain couples TRBV5-1 to TRBJ1-2; TRBD1 agrees at 8 bases. With V trimmed by 2 bases and J by 8 bases, 5 bases remained unmatched. The germline V gene has CDR1 SGHRS and CDR2 YFSETQ. The CDR3 is 13 residues long. CDR3 nucleotides: TGCGCCAGCAGCTTCGCCAGGGGGCAAGGCTACACCTTC. This sequence encodes CASSFARGQGYTF.

The table lists this clonotype with a few counts. The rearrangement uses TRBV28 and TRBJ2-5; the match to TRBD2 covers 8 bases. The CDR3 is 15 residues long. CDR1 is MDHEN and CDR2 is SYDVKM in the germline V gene. Trimming at V came to 7 bases and at J to 5 bases, leaving 12 bases not matched to a gene. CDR3 loop: CASMDPRTSLETQYF. The CDR3 nucleotides are TGTGCCAGCATGGATCCCAGGACTAGCTTGGAGACCCAGTACTTC.

The genes are TRBV5-1 and TRBJ1-1, with D unclear. The CDR3 contains 14 residues. V lost 2 bases, J lost 4 bases, and 12 bases lay in between. Germline assignment: CDR1 SGHRS and CDR2 YFSETQ. This chain's CDR3 is CASSFVQEGTEAFF. In nucleotides, the CDR3 is TGCGCCAGCAGCTTTGTGCAGGAGGGCACTGAAGCTTTCTTT. Variable domain in full (rest from reference TRBV5-1 and TRBJ1-1): KAGVTQTPRYLIKTRGQQVTLSCSPISGHRSVSWYQQTPGQGLQFLFEYFSETQRNKGNFPGRFSGRQFSNSRSEMNVSTLELGDSALYLCASSFVQEGTEAFFGQGTRLTVV.

This clonotype was found many times. The chain is built from TRBV27 and TRBJ2-2; D is undetermined. With 8 bases removed from V and 1 base from J, the gap between germline ends came to 8 bases. The CDR3 consists of 13 residues. Looked up from germline, CDR1 is MNHEY and CDR2 is SMNVEV (reference sequence). This CDR3 is CASGWKNTGELFF. In DNA form, the CDR3 reads TGTGCCAGCGGCTGGAAGAACACCGGGGAGCTGTTTTTT.

This clonotype was seen ten or more times. The chain joins TRBV20-1 to TRBJ1-2; TRBD1 might be the D (5 bases). Germline assignment: CDR1 DFQATT and CDR2 SNEGSKA (reference sequence). V was pared by 0 bases and J by 8 bases, with 25 bases between. CDR3 length: 17 amino acids. The CDR3 DNA reads as TGCAGTGCTAGAGATCTCTCTCCGGCGGCAGGGTTTAGAGGCTACACCTTC. Encoded protein: CSARDLSPAAGFRGYTF.

The gene calls are TRBV15 and TRBJ2-1, with a possible D match to TRBD2 (5 bases). The V end was cut by 0 bases, the J end by 5 bases, with 8 bases between. The CDR3 is 14 amino acids. Germline-derived CDR1 and CDR2 are LNHNV and YYDKDF (reference sequence). CDR3 in DNA: TGTGCCACCAGCAGAGATATCGGGGACAATGAGCAGTTCTTC. It encodes CATSRDIGDNEQFF.